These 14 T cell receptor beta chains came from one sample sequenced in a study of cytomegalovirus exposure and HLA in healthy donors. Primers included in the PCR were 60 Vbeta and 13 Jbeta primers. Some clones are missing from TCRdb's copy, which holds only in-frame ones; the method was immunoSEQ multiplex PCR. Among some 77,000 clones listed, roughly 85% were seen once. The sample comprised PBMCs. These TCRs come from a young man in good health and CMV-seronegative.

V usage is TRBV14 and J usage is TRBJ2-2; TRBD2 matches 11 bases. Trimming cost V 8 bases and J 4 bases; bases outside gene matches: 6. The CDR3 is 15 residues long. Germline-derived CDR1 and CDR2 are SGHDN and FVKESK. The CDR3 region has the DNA TGTGCCAGCTCGGGACTAGCGGTCACCACCGGGGAGCTGTTTTTT. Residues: CASSGLAVTTGELFF.

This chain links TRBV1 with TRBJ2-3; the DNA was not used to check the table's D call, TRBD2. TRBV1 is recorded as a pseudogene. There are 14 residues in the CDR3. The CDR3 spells CTSSQDEDTDTQYF. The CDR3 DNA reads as TGCACCAGCAGCCAAGATGAGGACACAGATACGCAGTATTTT.

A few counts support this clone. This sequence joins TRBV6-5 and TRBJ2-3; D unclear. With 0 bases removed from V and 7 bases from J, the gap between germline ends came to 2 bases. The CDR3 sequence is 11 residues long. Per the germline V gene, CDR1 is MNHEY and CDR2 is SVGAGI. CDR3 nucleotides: TGTGCCAGCAGTTACTCCTATACGCAGTATTTT. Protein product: CASSYSYTQYF.

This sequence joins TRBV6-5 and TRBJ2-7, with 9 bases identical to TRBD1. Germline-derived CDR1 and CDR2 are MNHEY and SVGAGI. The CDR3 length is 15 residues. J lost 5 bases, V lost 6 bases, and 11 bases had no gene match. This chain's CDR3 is CASSRSRDRVHEQYF. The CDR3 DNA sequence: TGTGCCAGCAGCCGGTCTCGGGACAGGGTCCACGAGCAGTACTTC.

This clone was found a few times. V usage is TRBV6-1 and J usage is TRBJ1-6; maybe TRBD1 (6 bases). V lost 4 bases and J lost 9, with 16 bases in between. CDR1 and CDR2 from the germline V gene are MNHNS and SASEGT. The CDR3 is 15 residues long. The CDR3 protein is CASSGRTGLGSPLHF. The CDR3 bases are TGTGCCAGCAGTGGAAGAACAGGGCTGGGTTCACCCCTCCACTTT.

CDR3 DNA: TGCGCCAGCTCTAAACGGGGGGGGTTAGTAAGTTCACCCCTCCACTTT. Encoded protein: CASSKRGGLVSSPLHF. The chain employs TRBV23-1 and TRBJ1-6; D might be TRBD1 (5 bases). TRBV23-1 belongs to the ORF category, with a function that is uncertain. CDR3 length equals 16 residues. Trimming shortened V by 8 bases and J by 9 bases, and 23 bases separated the two germline ends.

CDR3 region: CASSLMGAGAYEQYF. CDR3 nucleotide sequence: TGTGCCAGCAGCTTGATGGGAGCGGGGGCCTACGAGCAGTACTTC. The chain recombines TRBV5-6 with TRBJ2-7; 8 bases fit TRBD2. The V gene's germline CDR1 is SGHDT and CDR2 YYEEEE. This CDR3 is built from 15 residues. V shed 1 base, J shed 2 bases, and the junction held 5 bases outside the gene matches.

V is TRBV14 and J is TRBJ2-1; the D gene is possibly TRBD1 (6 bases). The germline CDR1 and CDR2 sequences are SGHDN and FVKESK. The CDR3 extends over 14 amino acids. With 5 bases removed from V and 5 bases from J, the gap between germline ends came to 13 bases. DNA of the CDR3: TGTGCCAGCAGCTCTTTAAGGGGGAACAATGAGCAGTTCTTC. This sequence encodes CASSSLRGNNEQFF.

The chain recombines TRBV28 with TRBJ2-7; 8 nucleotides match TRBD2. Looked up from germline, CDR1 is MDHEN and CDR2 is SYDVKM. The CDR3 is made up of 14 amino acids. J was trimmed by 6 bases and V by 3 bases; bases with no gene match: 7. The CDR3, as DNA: TGTGCCAGCAGTTTCCCGAGCGGGAGCTCCGAGCAGTACTTC. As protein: CASSFPSGSSEQYF.

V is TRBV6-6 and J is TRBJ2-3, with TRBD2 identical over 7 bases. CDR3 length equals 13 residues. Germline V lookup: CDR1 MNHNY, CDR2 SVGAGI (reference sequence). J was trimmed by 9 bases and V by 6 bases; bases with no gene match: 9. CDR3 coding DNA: TGTGCCAGCAGCCACCAGGGACTAAAGACGCAGTATTTT. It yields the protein CASSHQGLKTQYF.

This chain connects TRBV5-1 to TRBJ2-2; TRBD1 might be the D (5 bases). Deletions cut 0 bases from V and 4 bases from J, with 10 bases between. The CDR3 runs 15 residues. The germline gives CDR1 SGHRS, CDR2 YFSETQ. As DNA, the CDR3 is TGCGCCAGCAGCTTGGGGACACTTGTCACCGGGGAGCTGTTTTTT. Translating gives CASSLGTLVTGELFF.

The CDR3 nucleotides are TGTGCCAGCTCACCACCATCCCGGGAAGCTTTCTTT. As protein: CASSPPSREAFF. The V and J genes are TRBV18 and TRBJ1-1; D call uncertain. There are 12 residues in the CDR3. The germline CDR1 and CDR2 sequences are KGHSH and LQKENI. V was pared by 0 bases and J by 8 bases, with 7 bases between.

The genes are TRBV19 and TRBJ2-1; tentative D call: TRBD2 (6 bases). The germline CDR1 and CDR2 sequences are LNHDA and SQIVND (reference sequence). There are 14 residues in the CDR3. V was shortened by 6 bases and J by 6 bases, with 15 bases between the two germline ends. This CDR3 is CASSSGWGVNEQFF. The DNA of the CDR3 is TGTGCCAGTAGCTCCGGCTGGGGGGTCAATGAGCAGTTCTTC.

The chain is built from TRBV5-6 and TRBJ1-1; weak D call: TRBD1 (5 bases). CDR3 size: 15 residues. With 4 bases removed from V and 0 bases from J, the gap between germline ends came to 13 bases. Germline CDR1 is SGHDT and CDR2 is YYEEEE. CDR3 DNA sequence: TGTGCCAGCAGCCACCCCAGGGACTTGAACACTGAAGCTTTCTTT. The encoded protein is CASSHPRDLNTEAFF.